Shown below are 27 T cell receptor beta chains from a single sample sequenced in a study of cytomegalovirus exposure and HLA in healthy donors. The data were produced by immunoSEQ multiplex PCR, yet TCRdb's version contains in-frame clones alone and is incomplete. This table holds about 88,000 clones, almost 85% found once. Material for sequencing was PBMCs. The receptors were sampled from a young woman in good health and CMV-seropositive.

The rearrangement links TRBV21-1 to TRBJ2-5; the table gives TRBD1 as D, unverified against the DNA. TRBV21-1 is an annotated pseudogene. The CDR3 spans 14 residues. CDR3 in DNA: TGTGCCAGCAGCCCCCGGACAGGGTGGGAGACCCAGTACTTC. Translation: CASSPRTGWETQYF.

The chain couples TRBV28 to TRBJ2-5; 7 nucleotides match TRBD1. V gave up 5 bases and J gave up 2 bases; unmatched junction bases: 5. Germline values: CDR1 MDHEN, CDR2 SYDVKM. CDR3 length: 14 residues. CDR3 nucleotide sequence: TGTGCCAGCAGTACATCACAGGGGCAAGAGACCCAGTACTTC. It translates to CASSTSQGQETQYF.

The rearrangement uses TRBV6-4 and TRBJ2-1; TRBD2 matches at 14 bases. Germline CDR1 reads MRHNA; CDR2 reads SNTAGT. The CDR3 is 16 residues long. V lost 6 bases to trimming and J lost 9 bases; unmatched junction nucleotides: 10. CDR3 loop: CASSRGTSGGEIEQFF. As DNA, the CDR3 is TGTGCCAGCAGCCGAGGGACTAGCGGGGGTGAAATTGAGCAGTTCTTC.

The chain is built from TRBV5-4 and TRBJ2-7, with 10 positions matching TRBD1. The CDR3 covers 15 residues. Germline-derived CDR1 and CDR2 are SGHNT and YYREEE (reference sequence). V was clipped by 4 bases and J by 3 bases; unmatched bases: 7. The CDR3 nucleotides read TGTGCCAGCAGCATTGGGACAGGGGCAAACTACGAGCAGTACTTC. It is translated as CASSIGTGANYEQYF.

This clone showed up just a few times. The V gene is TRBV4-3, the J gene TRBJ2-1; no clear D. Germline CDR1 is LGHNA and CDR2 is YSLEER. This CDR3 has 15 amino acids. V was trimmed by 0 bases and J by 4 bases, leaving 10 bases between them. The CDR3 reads CASSQDSADYNEQFF. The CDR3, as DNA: TGCGCCAGCAGCCAAGATTCTGCAGATTACAATGAGCAGTTCTTC.

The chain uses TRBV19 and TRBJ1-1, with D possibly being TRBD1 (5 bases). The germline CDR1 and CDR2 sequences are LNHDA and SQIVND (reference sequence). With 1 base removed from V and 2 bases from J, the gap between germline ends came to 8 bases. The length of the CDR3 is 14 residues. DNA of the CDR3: TGTGCCAGTAGTATAGCAAGGGGAAACACTGAAGCTTTCTTT. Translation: CASSIARGNTEAFF.

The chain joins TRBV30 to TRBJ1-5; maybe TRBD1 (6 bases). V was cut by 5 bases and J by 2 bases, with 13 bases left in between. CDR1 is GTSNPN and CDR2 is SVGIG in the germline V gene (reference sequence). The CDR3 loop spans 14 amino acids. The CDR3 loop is CAWGGDMGNQPQHF. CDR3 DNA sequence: TGTGCCTGGGGGGGGGACATGGGCAATCAGCCCCAGCATTTT.

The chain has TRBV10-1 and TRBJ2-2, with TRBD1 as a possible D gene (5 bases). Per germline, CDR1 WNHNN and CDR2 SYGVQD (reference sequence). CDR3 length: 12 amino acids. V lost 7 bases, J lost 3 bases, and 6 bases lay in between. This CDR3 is CASKGDTGELFF. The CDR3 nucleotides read TGCGCCAGCAAAGGGGACACCGGGGAGCTGTTTTTT.

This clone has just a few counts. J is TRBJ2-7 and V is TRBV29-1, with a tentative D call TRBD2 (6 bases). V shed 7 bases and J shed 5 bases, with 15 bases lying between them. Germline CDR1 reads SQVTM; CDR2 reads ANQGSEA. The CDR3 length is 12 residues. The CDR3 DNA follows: TGCAGCGCAAGGGTGCGGGATCACGAGCAGTACTTC. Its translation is CSARVRDHEQYF.

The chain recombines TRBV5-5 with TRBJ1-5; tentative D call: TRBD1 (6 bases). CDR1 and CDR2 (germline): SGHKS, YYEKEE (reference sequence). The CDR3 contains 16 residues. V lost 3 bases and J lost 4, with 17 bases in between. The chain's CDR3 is CASSSDSLILNQPQHF. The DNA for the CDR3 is TGTGCCAGCAGCTCGGACAGCCTTATTTTAAATCAGCCCCAGCATTTT.

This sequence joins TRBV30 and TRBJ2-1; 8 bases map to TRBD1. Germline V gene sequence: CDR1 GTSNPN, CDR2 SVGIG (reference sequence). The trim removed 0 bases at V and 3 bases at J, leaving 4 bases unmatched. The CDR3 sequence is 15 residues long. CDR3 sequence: CAWSVRTGLYNEQFF. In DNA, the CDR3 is TGTGCCTGGAGTGTTAGGACAGGGCTCTACAATGAGCAGTTCTTC.

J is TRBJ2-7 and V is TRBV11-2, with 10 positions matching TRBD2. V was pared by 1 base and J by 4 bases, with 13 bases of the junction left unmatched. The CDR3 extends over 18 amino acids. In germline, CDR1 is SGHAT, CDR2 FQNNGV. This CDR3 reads CASSLGWSGGVGLYEQYF. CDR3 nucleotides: TGTGCCAGCAGCTTAGGTTGGAGCGGGGGGGTTGGGTTATACGAGCAGTACTTC.

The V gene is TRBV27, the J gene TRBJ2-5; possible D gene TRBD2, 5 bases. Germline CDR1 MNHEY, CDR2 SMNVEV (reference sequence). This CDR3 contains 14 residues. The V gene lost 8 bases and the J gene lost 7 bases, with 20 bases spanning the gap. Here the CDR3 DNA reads TGTGCCAGCGGAGTAGGGTTGGCTGCGGGGACCCAGTACTTC. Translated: CASGVGLAAGTQYF.

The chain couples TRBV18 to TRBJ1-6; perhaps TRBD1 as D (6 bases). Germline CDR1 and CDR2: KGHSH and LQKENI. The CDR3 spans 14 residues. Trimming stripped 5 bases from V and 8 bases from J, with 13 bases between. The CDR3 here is CASSGGWGDSPLHF. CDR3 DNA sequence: TGTGCCAGCTCAGGGGGCTGGGGCGATTCACCCCTCCACTTT.

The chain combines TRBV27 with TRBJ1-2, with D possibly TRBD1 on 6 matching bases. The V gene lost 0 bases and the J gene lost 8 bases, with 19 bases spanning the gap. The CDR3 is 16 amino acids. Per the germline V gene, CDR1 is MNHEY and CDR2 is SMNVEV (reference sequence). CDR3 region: CASSLSIGGYLGGYTF. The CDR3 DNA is TGTGCCAGCAGTTTATCGATTGGGGGCTATTTGGGGGGCTACACCTTC.

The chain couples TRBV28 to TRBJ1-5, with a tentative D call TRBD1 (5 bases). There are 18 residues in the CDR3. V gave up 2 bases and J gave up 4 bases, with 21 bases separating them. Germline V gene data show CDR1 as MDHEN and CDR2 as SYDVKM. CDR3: CASSLRPGRPGGNQPQHF. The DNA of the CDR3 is TGTGCCAGCAGTTTACGCCCTGGACGGCCGGGGGGTAATCAGCCCCAGCATTTT.

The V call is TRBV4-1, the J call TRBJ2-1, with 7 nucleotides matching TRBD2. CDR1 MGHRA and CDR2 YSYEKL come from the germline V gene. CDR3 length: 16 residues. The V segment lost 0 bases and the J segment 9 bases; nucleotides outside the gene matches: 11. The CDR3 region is CASSQESRTSDGEQFF. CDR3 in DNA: TGCGCCAGCAGCCAAGAGTCCCGTACTAGCGACGGTGAGCAGTTCTTC.

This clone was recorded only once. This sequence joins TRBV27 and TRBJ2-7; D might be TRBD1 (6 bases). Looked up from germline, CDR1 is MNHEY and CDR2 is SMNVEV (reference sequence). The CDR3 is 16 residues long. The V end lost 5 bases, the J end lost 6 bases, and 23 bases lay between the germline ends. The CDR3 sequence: CASSPATTGIPFEQYF. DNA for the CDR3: TGTGCCAGCAGTCCAGCCACTACAGGGATTCCCTTCGAGCAGTACTTC.

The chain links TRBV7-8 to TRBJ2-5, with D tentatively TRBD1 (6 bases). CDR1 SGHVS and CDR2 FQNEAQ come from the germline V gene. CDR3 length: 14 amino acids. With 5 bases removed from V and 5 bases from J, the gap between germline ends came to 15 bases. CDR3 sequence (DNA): TGTGCCAGCAGCCCCCCAGGGGCGGGTGAGACCCAGTACTTC. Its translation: CASSPPGAGETQYF. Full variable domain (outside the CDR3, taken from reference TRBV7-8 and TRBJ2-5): GAGVSQSPRYKVAKRGQDVALRCDPISGHVSLFWYQQALGQGPEFLTYFQNEAQLDKSGLPSDRFFAERPEGSVSTLKIQRTQQEDSAVYLCASSPPGAGETQYFGPGTRLLVL.

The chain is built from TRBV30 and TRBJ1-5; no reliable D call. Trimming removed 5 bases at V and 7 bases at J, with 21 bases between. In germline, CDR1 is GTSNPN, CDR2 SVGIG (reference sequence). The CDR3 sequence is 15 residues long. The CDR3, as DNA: TGTGCCTGGGGGCCTATGGGCGAGAATCCCCAGCCCCAGCATTTT. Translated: CAWGPMGENPQPQHF.

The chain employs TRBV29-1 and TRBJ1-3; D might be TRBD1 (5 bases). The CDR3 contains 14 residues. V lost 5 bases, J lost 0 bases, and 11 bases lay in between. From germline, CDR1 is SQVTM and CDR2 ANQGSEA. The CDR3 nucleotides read TGCAGCGTTTCCGGAGACAGCTCTGGAAACACCATATATTTT. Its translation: CSVSGDSSGNTIYF.

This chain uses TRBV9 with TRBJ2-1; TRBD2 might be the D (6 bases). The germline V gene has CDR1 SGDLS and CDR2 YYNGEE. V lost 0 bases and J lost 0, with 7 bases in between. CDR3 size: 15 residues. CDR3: CASSVGAGSYNEQFF. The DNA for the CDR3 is TGTGCCAGCAGCGTAGGAGCGGGCTCCTACAATGAGCAGTTCTTC.

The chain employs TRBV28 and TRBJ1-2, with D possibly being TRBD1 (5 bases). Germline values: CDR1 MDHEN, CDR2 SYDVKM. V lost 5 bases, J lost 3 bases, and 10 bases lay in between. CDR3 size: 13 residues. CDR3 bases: TGTGCCAGCAGTCAGACAGCCTACTATGGCTACACCTTC. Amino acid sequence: CASSQTAYYGYTF.

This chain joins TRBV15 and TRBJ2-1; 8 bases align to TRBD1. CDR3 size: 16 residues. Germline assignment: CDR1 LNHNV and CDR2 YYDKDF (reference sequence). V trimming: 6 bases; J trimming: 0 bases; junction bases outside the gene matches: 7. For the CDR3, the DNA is TGTGCCACCAGGTCGCACAGGGGGAACTCCTACAATGAGCAGTTCTTC. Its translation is CATRSHRGNSYNEQFF.

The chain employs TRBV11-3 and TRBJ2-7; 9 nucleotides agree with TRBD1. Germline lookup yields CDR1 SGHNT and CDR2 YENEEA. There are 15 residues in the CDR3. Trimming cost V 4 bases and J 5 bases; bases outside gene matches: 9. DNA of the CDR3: TGTGCCAGCAGCTCATCCGGGACAGGGTCAAACGAGCAGTACTTC. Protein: CASSSSGTGSNEQYF.

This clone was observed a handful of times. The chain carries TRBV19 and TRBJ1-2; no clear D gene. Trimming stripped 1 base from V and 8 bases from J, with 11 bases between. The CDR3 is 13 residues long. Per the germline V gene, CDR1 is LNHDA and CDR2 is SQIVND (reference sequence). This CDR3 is CASSIVGIGGYTF. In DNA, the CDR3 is TGTGCCAGTAGTATAGTCGGGATCGGCGGCTACACCTTC.

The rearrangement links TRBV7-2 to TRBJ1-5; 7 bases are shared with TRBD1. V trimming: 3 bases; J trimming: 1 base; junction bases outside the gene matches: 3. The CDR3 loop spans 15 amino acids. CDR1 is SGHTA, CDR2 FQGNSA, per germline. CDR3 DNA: TGTGCCAGCAGCTTGGACAGGCCGAGCAATCAGCCCCAGCATTTT. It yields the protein CASSLDRPSNQPQHF.